The next 6 T cell receptor beta chains were all read from a single sample in a study of blood T cell repertoires in COVID-19 (dated by TCRdb to about 2020). Libraries were constructed by the immunoSEQ multiplex PCR assay. TCRdb carries this immuneACCESS record with in-frame sequences only. Its versions omit some clonotypes, under half of them owing to an unresolved V gene in the studies checked, with the rest unexplained. The sample has around 260,000 clones on record, approximately 88% of them singletons. The top ten constitute about 0.64% of the sample. Sequenced input: peripheral blood. These receptors all come from a human donor in a cohort sampled during active COVID-19.

The chain has TRBV5-1 and TRBJ2-7, with unresolved D. Trimming cost V 7 bases and J 1 base, with 9 bases left between them. The germline V gene encodes CDR1 SGHRS and CDR2 YFSETQ. The CDR3 has 12 residues. As DNA, the CDR3 is TGCGCCAGCGGTAGTGAGTCCTACGAGCAGTACTTC. It yields the protein CASGSESYEQYF.

V and J are TRBV28 and TRBJ1-2, with TRBD1 matching 7 bases. V trimming: 5 bases; J trimming: 8 bases; junction bases outside the gene matches: 11. Looked up from germline, CDR1 is MDHEN and CDR2 is SYDVKM. The CDR3 is 14 amino acids. CDR3 sequence reads: CASSPPGTAEGYTF. The CDR3 DNA sequence: TGTGCCAGCAGTCCCCCCGGGACAGCAGAAGGCTACACCTTC.

The chain employs TRBV29-1 and TRBJ1-1; 9 bases fit TRBD1. Germline trimming cut 8 bases from V and 8 bases from J; bases unmatched to any gene: 6. Germline V CDR1 and CDR2: SQVTM, ANQGSEA. This CDR3 region has 11 residues. CDR3 protein: CSTPGQGEAFF. The CDR3 bases are TGCAGCACCCCAGGACAGGGGGAAGCTTTCTTT. Full variable domain (outside the CDR3, taken from reference TRBV29-1 and TRBJ1-1): SAVISQKPSRDICQRGTSLTIQCQVDSQVTMMFWYRQQPGQSLTLIATANQGSEATYESGFVIDKFPISRPNLTFSTLTVSNMSPEDSSIYLCSTPGQGEAFFGQGTRLTVV.

The chain has TRBV30 and TRBJ2-3; D possibly corresponds to TRBD2 (6 bases). CDR3 size: 13 residues. Trimming cost V 1 base and J 2 bases, with 7 bases left between them. Germline V CDR1 and CDR2: GTSNPN, SVGIG (reference sequence). CDR3 DNA sequence: TGTGCCTGGAGTGGGGGGGTCACAGATACGCAGTATTTT. Translation gives CAWSGGVTDTQYF.

This rearrangement joins TRBV3-1 (or the pseudogene TRBV3-2) to TRBJ1-1; no clear D. The CDR3 totals 13 residues. From germline, CDR1 is LGHDT and CDR2 YNNKEL (reference sequence). Trimming pared 4 bases from V and 4 bases from J, leaving 10 bases between. As DNA, the CDR3 is TGTGCCAGCAGCCCCCTGGGAGCCACTGAAGCTTTCTTT. This codes for CASSPLGATEAFF.

The rearrangement uses TRBV3-1 (or the pseudogene TRBV3-2) and TRBJ1-6, with 8 nucleotides matching TRBD1. This CDR3 region has 15 residues. CDR1 and CDR2 from the germline V gene are LGHDT and YNNKEL (reference sequence). J was trimmed by 7 bases and V by 3 bases; bases with no gene match: 5. As DNA, the CDR3 is TGTGCCAGCAGCCACCTGGACAGGGACAATTCACCCCTCCACTTT. Its translation: CASSHLDRDNSPLHF.